The source of this T cell receptor beta chain is a study of blood T cell repertoires in COVID-19. In the study's own analysis: Amplification with reference gene primers provided the estimates of nucleated cell counts. Profiled with immunoSEQ multiplex PCR; TCRdb holds only in-frame clones, not every one. V and J calls and clone size come straight from that table; D and trimming were deduced from the DNA. The sample contains some 150,000 clones, 87% of which appear only once. Trimming at V came to 3 bases and at J to 2 bases, leaving 9 bases not matched to a gene. Germline CDR1 reads MNHNY; CDR2 reads SVGAGI (reference sequence). This CDR3 has 16 residues.

The rearrangement uses TRBV6-6 and TRBJ2-7; 8 bases match TRBD1. Sample: peripheral blood. The sequence was obtained from a man in his fifties or sixties who had recovered from COVID-19. The CDR3 DNA sequence: TGTGCCAGCAGTTATCTCCCCCTACAGGGGGCCTACGAGCAGTACTTC. Protein product: CASSYLPLQGAYEQYF.